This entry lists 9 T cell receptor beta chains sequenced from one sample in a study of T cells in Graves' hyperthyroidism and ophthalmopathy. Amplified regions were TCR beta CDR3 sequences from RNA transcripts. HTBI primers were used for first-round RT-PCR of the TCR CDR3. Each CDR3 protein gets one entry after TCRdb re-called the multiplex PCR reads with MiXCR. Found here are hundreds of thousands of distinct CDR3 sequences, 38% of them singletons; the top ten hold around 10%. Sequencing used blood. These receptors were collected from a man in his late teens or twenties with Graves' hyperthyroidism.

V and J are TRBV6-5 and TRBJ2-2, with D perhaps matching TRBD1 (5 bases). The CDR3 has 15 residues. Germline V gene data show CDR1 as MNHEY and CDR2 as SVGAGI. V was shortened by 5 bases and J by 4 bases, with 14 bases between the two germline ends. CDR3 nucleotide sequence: TGTGCCAGCAGTGAAAGAACAGGTAGCACCGGGGAGCTGTTTTTT. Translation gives CASSERTGSTGELFF.

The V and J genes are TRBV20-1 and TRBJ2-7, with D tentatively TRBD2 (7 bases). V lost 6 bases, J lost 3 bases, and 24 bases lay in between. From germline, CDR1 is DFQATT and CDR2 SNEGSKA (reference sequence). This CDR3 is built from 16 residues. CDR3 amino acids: CSAKGGGGSESYEQYF. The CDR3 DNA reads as TGCAGTGCCAAAGGGGGGGGGGGTTCCGAGAGCTACGAGCAGTACTTC.

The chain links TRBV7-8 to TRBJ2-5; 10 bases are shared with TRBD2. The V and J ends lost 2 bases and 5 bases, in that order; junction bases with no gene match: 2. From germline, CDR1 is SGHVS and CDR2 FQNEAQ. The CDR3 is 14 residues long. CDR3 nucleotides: TGTGCCAGCAGCTTAACAGCGGGAGGGGAGACCCAGTACTTC. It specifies CASSLTAGGETQYF.

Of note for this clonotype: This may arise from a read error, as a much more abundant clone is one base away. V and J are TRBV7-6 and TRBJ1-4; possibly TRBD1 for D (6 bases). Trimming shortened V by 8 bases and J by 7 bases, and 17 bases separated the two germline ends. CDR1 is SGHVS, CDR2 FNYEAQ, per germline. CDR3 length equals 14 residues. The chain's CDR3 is CASGRGRSAEKLFF. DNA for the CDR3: TGTGCCAGCGGTCGGGGGCGTTCGGCTGAAAAACTGTTTTTT.

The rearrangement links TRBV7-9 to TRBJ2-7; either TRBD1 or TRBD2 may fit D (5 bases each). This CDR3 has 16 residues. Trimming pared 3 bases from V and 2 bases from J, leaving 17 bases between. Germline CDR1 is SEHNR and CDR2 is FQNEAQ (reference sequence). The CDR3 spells CASSFPRDEEPYEQYF. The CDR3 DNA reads TGTGCCAGCAGCTTCCCCCGGGACGAAGAGCCCTACGAGCAGTACTTC.

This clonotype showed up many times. The CDR3 spells CASSLLQGAEAFF. The CDR3 coding sequence is TGTGCCAGCAGCTTGCTACAGGGGGCTGAAGCTTTCTTT. The V call is TRBV7-9, the J call TRBJ1-1, with 8 bases fitting TRBD1. Trimming removed 3 bases from V and 6 bases from J; junction bases left unmatched: 3. This CDR3 has 13 residues. The germline V gene encodes CDR1 SEHNR and CDR2 FQNEAQ (reference sequence).

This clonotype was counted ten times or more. CDR3 DNA: TGTGCCATCAGTGAAGACCGCAATCAGCCCCAGCATTTT. It specifies CAISEDRNQPQHF. This sequence joins TRBV10-3 and TRBJ1-5, with D uncertain. V lost 3 bases and J lost 2, with 5 bases in between. Looked up from germline, CDR1 is ENHRY and CDR2 is SYGVKD. The CDR3 extends over 13 amino acids.

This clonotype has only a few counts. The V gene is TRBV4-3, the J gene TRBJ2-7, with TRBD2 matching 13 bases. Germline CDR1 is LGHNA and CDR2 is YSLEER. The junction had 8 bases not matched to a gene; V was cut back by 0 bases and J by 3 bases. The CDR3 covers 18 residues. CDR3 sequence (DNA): TGCGCCAGCAGCCAAGATCGGACTAGCGGGAGTATGGGCTACGAGCAGTACTTC. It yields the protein CASSQDRTSGSMGYEQYF.

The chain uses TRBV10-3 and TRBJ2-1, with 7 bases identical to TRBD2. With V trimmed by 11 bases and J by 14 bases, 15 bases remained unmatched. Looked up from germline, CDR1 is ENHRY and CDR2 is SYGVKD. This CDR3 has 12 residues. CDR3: CALGDGGSIEFF. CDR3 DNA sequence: TGTGCCCTCGGGGATGGCGGGAGTATAGAGTTCTTC.